The rows below give T cell receptor beta chains drawn from one sample of a study of T cell repertoires in cytomegalovirus infection. TCRdb ran MiXCR on the reads and lists one entry per CDR3 protein. The table includes about 500,000 distinct CDR3 sequences, 30% to 35% detected once. These receptors have no known antigen. Sequencing used cultured PBMCs, obtained from culture after CMV antigen stimulation. The receptor set was obtained from a human donor in good health (CMV status not recorded). Some clones in this sample may be carry-over from other donors' samples. CDR3s leave out the opening cysteine and the closing phenylalanine or tryptophan. Each record gives: J gene, V gene, CDR3 protein.

J: TRBJ2-1; V: TRBV7-2; CDR3: ASSLARRINNEQF
J: TRBJ2-3; V: TRBV28; CDR3: ASSFGLRGTDTQY
J: TRBJ2-4; V: TRBV4-3; CDR3: ASSQERLAGRNIQY
J: TRBJ1-1; V: TRBV19; CDR3: ASSYGTDGTEAF
J: TRBJ2-2; V: TRBV7-9; CDR3: ASSPGTANTGELF
J: TRBJ2-7; V: TRBV11-2; CDR3: ASSDPGLASYEQY
J: TRBJ1-4; V: TRBV7-2; CDR3: ASSLRPTPATNEKLF
J: TRBJ2-3; V: TRBV27; CDR3: ASSTRGAGPSIRQY
J: TRBJ2-1; V: TRBV7-2; CDR3: ASSLVRATSHYNEQF
J: TRBJ2-1; V: TRBV7-2; CDR3: ASSLSGTSIDEQF
J: TRBJ1-6; V: TRBV6-5; CDR3: ASTWVGVGDSPLH
J: TRBJ1-5; V: TRBV18; CDR3: ASSQNEGDPQH
J: TRBJ1-2; V: TRBV27; CDR3: ASSLSQGALGGYT
J: TRBJ1-3; V: TRBV11-2; CDR3: ASSGQGNSGNTIY
J: TRBJ2-2; V: TRBV6-2/TRBV6-3; CDR3: ASSPPSEWLAAPGELF
J: TRBJ2-1; V: TRBV29-1; CDR3: SVEGGGYNLSSYNEQF
J: TRBJ2-1; V: TRBV7-9; CDR3: ASSVNVAGSNEQF
J: TRBJ2-5; V: TRBV4-3; CDR3: ASSQDLSWGGETQY
J: TRBJ2-1; V: TRBV6-5; CDR3: ASRARDSPIYSEQF
J: TRBJ2-3; V: TRBV10-3; CDR3: AGTDTQY
J: TRBJ1-6; V: TRBV7-9; CDR3: ASSLAMLGQLNSPLH
J: TRBJ1-1; V: TRBV7-9; CDR3: ASSFAGDEAF
J: TRBJ2-3; V: TRBV7-6; CDR3: ASSHLAGVPDTQY
J: TRBJ2-3; V: TRBV6-7; CDR3: ASSYASGSLTDTQY
J: TRBJ2-3; V: TRBV11-2; CDR3: ASSFLAGFSTDTQY
J: TRBJ2-3; V: TRBV28; CDR3: ASSIWTDTQY
J: TRBJ2-7; V: TRBV7-8; CDR3: ASSPLLTSANGVEQY
J: TRBJ2-4; V: TRBV11-2; CDR3: ASSLVWAGNIQY
J: TRBJ2-7; V: TRBV9; CDR3: ASSPRGTAGAYEQY
J: TRBJ1-5; V: TRBV6-1; CDR3: ASSQKLGSRTNQPQH
J: TRBJ1-4; V: TRBV11-2; CDR3: ASTGPGGRLF
J: TRBJ2-1; V: TRBV2; CDR3: ASSEWPAGYNEQF
J: TRBJ1-2; V: TRBV7-2; CDR3: ASSLQPPTGNYGYT
J: TRBJ1-1; V: TRBV6-5; CDR3: ASSYSFGQGAVNTEAF
J: TRBJ2-5; V: TRBV12-3/TRBV12-4; CDR3: ASSFRGSPQETQY
J: TRBJ2-5; V: TRBV28; CDR3: ASTVSGGQETQY
J: TRBJ1-2; V: TRBV29-1; CDR3: SVEAGGYGYT
J: TRBJ2-3; V: TRBV7-2; CDR3: ASSPHQGTDTQY
J: TRBJ2-2; V: TRBV9; CDR3: ASSVGLAGANTGELF
J: TRBJ2-1; V: TRBV12-3/TRBV12-4; CDR3: ASSLSGVDNEQF
J: TRBJ1-1; V: TRBV28; CDR3: ASSSSGVGDGTEAF
J: TRBJ2-1; V: TRBV14; CDR3: ASSFSGPGGNEQF
J: TRBJ2-2; V: TRBV28; CDR3: ASTLQGAGELF
J: TRBJ2-3; V: TRBV20-1; CDR3: SAIEIDITDTQY
J: TRBJ1-1; V: TRBV7-9; CDR3: ASSSQQGSPEAF
J: TRBJ2-1; V: TRBV7-2; CDR3: ASSLAPGTRGLGLF
J: TRBJ2-3; V: TRBV7-8; CDR3: ASSSGPGEASGITDTQY
J: TRBJ2-1; V: TRBV27; CDR3: ASSKRLAPKGNEQF
J: TRBJ1-6; V: TRBV7-8; CDR3: ASSLATGGVNNSPLH
J: TRBJ2-5; V: TRBV7-9; CDR3: ASSLVRVGQETQY
J: TRBJ2-7; V: TRBV11-1; CDR3: ASSLAGEGTYEQY
J: TRBJ2-1; V: TRBV11-2; CDR3: ASSYPGTSGTFSYNEQF
J: TRBJ2-3; V: TRBV7-8; CDR3: ASSLGLVEFMFADTQY
J: TRBJ1-2; V: TRBV4-1; CDR3: ASSPPGGSSRRDYGYT
J: TRBJ2-3; V: TRBV20-1; CDR3: SARDVGDTQY
J: TRBJ2-7; V: TRBV6-2/TRBV6-3; CDR3: ASNNVGGHLYEQY
J: TRBJ2-1; V: TRBV27; CDR3: ASSPLPGPPPNEQF
J: TRBJ2-5; V: TRBV7-9; CDR3: ASSLGLGGGQETQY
J: TRBJ2-3; V: TRBV6-5; CDR3: ASSSKLAGAPTDTQY
J: TRBJ1-6; V: TRBV7-2; CDR3: ASTVRTDSPLH